Each of the 3 T cell receptor beta chains below was sequenced from the same sample in a study of technical replicates of blood from several donors. The table came from immunoSEQ multiplex PCR; TCRdb's copy has only in-frame clones and leaves some out. The table shows about 88,000 clones, with more than 85% occurring only once. The specimen was T cells isolated from PBMCs. All receptors derive from a human donor in good health.

This sequence joins TRBV19 and TRBJ2-5; D is perhaps TRBD2 (6 bases). Germline V lookup: CDR1 LNHDA, CDR2 SQIVND (reference sequence). The CDR3 has 16 residues. V lost 3 bases and J lost 5, with 19 bases in between. The DNA of the CDR3 is TGTGCCAGTAGTATGCTTGGGCAGGGACTTAGGGAGACCCAGTACTTC. Protein product: CASSMLGQGLRETQYF.

The chain combines TRBV19 with TRBJ2-4; a possible D gene is TRBD2 (5 bases). In germline, CDR1 is LNHDA, CDR2 SQIVND (reference sequence). This CDR3 has 15 amino acids. V was clipped by 10 bases and J by 3 bases, with 19 bases between them. The CDR3 sequence is CATRPEGLSKNIQYF. The CDR3 DNA reads as TGTGCCACCCGCCCCGAGGGCCTAAGCAAAAACATTCAGTACTTC.

A single count supports this clone. The chain has TRBV5-1 and TRBJ1-2, with 9 bases fitting TRBD1. The CDR3 has 13 amino acids. The ends lost 6 bases at V and 3 bases at J; junction bases unmatched: 3. Germline V gene lookup returns CDR1 SGHRS and CDR2 YFSETQ. CDR3 amino acids: CASTGDRDYGYTF. The CDR3 DNA reads as TGCGCCAGCACCGGGGACAGGGACTATGGCTACACCTTC.